A single T cell receptor beta chain is shown here with its context. Its antigen is unidentified. The PCR made use of 60 Vbeta and 13 Jbeta primers. Measured with immunoSEQ multiplex PCR; TCRdb has only the in-frame clones, and not every one. The sample records some 180,000 clones, around 80% being singletons. The record originates from a study of cytomegalovirus exposure and HLA in healthy donors. Whole-study context: Among roughly 180 million T cells, an earlier analysis found roughly 110 million unique TCR beta sequences. Study-wide results and limits: Analysis was performed later, and it showed HLA-associated TCR beta chains to be more clonally expanded than equally common others.

Healthy people donating bone marrow made up the donors. Sequencing used PBMCs. This receptor was obtained from a male donor in good health and CMV-seronegative.

The chain's CDR3 is CASSLGDRENTEAFF. CDR3 nucleotide sequence: TGTGCCAGCAGCTTAGGAGACAGGGAGAACACTGAAGCTTTCTTT. J is TRBJ1-1 and V is TRBV7-6, with TRBD1 identical over 7 bases. Germline CDR1 is SGHVS and CDR2 is FNYEAQ. The CDR3 has 15 amino acids. Trimming took 1 base from V and 1 from J; bases not matched to a gene: 3.